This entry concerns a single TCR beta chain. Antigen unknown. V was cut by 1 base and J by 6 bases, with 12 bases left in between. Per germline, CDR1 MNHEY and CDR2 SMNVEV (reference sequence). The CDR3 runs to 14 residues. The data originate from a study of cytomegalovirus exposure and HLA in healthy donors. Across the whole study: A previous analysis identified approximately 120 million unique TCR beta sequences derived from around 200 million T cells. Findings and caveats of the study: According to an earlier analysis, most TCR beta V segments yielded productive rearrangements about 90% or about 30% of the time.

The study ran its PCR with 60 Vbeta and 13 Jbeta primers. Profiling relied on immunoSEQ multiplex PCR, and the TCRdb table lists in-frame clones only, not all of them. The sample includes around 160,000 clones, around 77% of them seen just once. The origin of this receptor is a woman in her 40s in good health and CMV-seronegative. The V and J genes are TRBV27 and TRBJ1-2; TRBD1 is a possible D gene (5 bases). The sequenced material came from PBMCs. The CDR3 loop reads CASSLLQGRDGYTF. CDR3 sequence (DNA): TGTGCCAGCAGTTTATTGCAGGGTCGGGATGGCTACACCTTC.